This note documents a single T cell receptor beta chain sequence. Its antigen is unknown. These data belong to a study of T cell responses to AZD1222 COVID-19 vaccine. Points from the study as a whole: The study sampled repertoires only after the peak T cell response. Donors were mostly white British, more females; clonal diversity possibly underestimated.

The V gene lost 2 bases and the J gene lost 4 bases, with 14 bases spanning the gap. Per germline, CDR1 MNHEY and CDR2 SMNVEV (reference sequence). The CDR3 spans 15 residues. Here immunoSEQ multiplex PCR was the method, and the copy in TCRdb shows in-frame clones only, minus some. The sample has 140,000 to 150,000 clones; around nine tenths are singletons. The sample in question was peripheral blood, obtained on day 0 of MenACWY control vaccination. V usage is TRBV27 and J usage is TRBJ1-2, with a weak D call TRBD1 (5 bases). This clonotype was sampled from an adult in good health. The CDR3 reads CASSLRPGTGYGYTF. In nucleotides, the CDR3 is TGTGCCAGCAGTTTAAGGCCAGGGACGGGCTATGGCTACACCTTC.